A single sample gave rise to the 28 T cell receptor beta chains below, sequenced in a study of blood T cell repertoires in COVID-19 (dated by TCRdb to the early 2020s). Preparation of the library involved the immunoSEQ multiplex PCR assay. The table was pulled from immuneACCESS by TCRdb, which kept in-frame rearrangements only. Such tables lose some clones; where checked, under half of the loss comes from unresolved V genes, and the rest has no known cause. This sample is represented by fewer than 200,000 clones; about four fifths of them were singletons. About 8% of the sample is in the top ten clones. Sequenced sample: peripheral blood. These TCRs come from an older woman with COVID-19, enrolled during active disease.

The chain combines TRBV19 with TRBJ2-7, with 9 nucleotides matching TRBD1. The junction had 4 bases not matched to a gene; V was cut back by 5 bases and J by 2 bases. Germline V lookup: CDR1 LNHDA, CDR2 SQIVND (reference sequence). The CDR3 is made up of 14 amino acids. CDR3 sequence: CASSETGGTYEQYF. As DNA, the CDR3 is TGTGCCAGTAGTGAGACAGGGGGAACCTACGAGCAGTACTTC.

This sequence joins TRBV19 and TRBJ2-7, with 7 bases identical to TRBD1. With V trimmed by 4 bases and J by 0 bases, 9 bases remained unmatched. Germline V gene sequence: CDR1 LNHDA, CDR2 SQIVND (reference sequence). The CDR3 runs to 16 residues. This CDR3 reads CASSTYRQGNSYEQYF. The CDR3 DNA reads as TGTGCCAGTAGTACCTATCGACAGGGAAACTCCTACGAGCAGTACTTC. The whole variable domain, remainder taken from reference TRBV19 and TRBJ2-7, is DGGITQSPKYLFRKEGQNVTLSCEQNLNHDAMYWYRQDPGQGLRLIYYSQIVNDFQKGDIAEGYSVSREKKESFPLTVTSAQKNPTAFYLCASSTYRQGNSYEQYFGPGTRLTVT.

The chain joins TRBV7-2 to TRBJ2-1; 13 nucleotides match TRBD2. The CDR3 totals 15 residues. Per germline, CDR1 SGHTA and CDR2 FQGNSA. The V segment lost 5 bases and the J segment 8 bases; nucleotides outside the gene matches: 6. CDR3 nucleotide sequence: TGTGCCAGCAGCCCGTGGACTAGCGGGGGTGATGAGCAGTTCTTC. Translating gives CASSPWTSGGDEQFF.

The table lists this clone with a few counts. The chain is built from TRBV7-9 and TRBJ2-5; 9 bases line up with TRBD1. Trimming took 2 bases from V and 5 from J; bases not matched to a gene: 9. The CDR3 contains 16 residues. CDR1 is SEHNR, CDR2 FQNEAQ, per germline (reference sequence). The CDR3 DNA sequence: TGTGCCAGCAGCTTACCCGGACAGGGGCGAACGGAGACCCAGTACTTC. Amino acids: CASSLPGQGRTETQYF.

The V call is TRBV19, the J call TRBJ1-5, with 7 bases fitting TRBD1. This CDR3 has 16 residues. V was clipped by 4 bases and J by 2 bases; unmatched bases: 8. Germline CDR1 LNHDA, CDR2 SQIVND (reference sequence). The CDR3 spells CASSTPHRGGNQPQHF. The DNA for the CDR3 is TGTGCCAGTAGTACCCCTCACAGGGGAGGCAATCAGCCCCAGCATTTT.

The gene calls are TRBV15 and TRBJ1-4, with D perhaps matching TRBD1 (6 bases). The V gene's germline CDR1 is LNHNV and CDR2 YYDKDF (reference sequence). Trimming took 0 bases from V and 8 from J, leaving 7 bases between them. The CDR3 is made up of 13 amino acids. The CDR3 nucleotides are TGTGCCACCAGCAGAGATCAGGGGGAAAAACTGTTTTTT. Its translation: CATSRDQGEKLFF. Looking up the rest from reference TRBV15 and TRBJ1-4 gives the full variable domain: DAMVIQNPRYQVTQFGKPVTLSCSQTLNHNVMYWYQQKSSQAPKLLFHYYDKDFNNEADTPDNFQSRRPNTSFCFLDIRSPGLGDTAMYLCATSRDQGEKLFFGSGTQLSVL.

The chain recombines TRBV3-1 (or the pseudogene TRBV3-2) with TRBJ1-2; D call uncertain. Looked up from germline, CDR1 is LGHDT and CDR2 is YNNKEL (reference sequence). The CDR3 covers 14 residues. V was clipped by 4 bases and J by 0 bases, with 9 bases between them. CDR3 protein: CASSPPGTNYGYTF. CDR3 sequence (DNA): TGTGCCAGCAGCCCCCCCGGGACTAACTATGGCTACACCTTC.

J is TRBJ2-2 and V is TRBV9, with D perhaps matching TRBD2 (6 bases). With 2 bases removed from V and 6 bases from J, the gap between germline ends came to 17 bases. The CDR3 spans 16 residues. Germline lookup yields CDR1 SGDLS and CDR2 YYNGEE. For the CDR3, the DNA is TGTGCCAGCAGCGTCGAGCCCGTTCGGGGGTCCGGGGAGCTGTTTTTT. It yields the protein CASSVEPVRGSGELFF.

V and J are TRBV6-5 and TRBJ1-2; 9 bases fit TRBD1. The V gene's germline CDR1 is MNHEY and CDR2 SVGAGI. Unmatched junction bases numbered 5, after V lost 4 bases and J lost 8 bases. CDR3 size: 13 residues. CDR3 DNA: TGTGCCAGCAGTTGGGGACAGGGTGTCGGCTACACCTTC. It translates to CASSWGQGVGYTF.

The chain joins TRBV30 to TRBJ1-5; TRBD1 aligns across 8 bases. CDR1 is GTSNPN and CDR2 is SVGIG in the germline V gene (reference sequence). The V and J ends lost 4 bases and 5 bases, in that order; junction bases with no gene match: 4. The CDR3 runs 13 residues. This CDR3 is CAWTKDRDQPQHF. DNA for the CDR3: TGTGCCTGGACCAAGGACAGGGATCAGCCCCAGCATTTT.

CDR3 DNA sequence: TGTGCCAGCAGCGCCGACAGGGCTAGGGACACCGGGGAGCTGTTTTTT. Amino acid sequence: CASSADRARDTGELFF. The chain has TRBV9 and TRBJ2-2; 7 bases fit TRBD1. Trimming removed 3 bases from V and 3 bases from J; junction bases left unmatched: 8. This CDR3 region has 16 residues. The germline CDR1 and CDR2 sequences are SGDLS and YYNGEE.

The chain carries TRBV4-2 and TRBJ1-1; tentatively, D is TRBD1 (5 bases). V dropped 1 base and J dropped 6 bases, with 15 bases sitting between them. Germline CDR1 LGHNA, CDR2 YNFKEQ. The length of the CDR3 is 15 residues. The CDR3 reads CASSQVDRGSAEAFF. CDR3 bases: TGTGCCAGCAGCCAAGTGGATAGGGGCTCAGCTGAAGCTTTCTTT.

In DNA, the CDR3 is TGTGCCAGCAGCTTTAACTCTATCCGCACAGATACGCAGTATTTT. It translates to CASSFNSIRTDTQYF. This chain links TRBV11-1 with TRBJ2-3, with D unresolved. The length of the CDR3 is 15 residues. The germline V gene encodes CDR1 SGHAT and CDR2 FQDESV (reference sequence). V shed 3 bases and J shed 1 base, with 11 bases lying between them.

The chain links TRBV5-1 to TRBJ2-5; 9 bases agree with TRBD1. Germline values: CDR1 SGHRS, CDR2 YFSETQ. The J segment lost 2 bases and the V segment lost 3 bases, leaving 8 bases of the junction unmatched. This CDR3 spans 16 amino acids. CDR3 protein: CASSWGQGLTQETQYF. DNA of the CDR3: TGCGCCAGCAGCTGGGGACAGGGCCTGACACAAGAGACCCAGTACTTC.

The chain links TRBV4-3 to TRBJ2-1; maybe TRBD2 (6 bases). V dropped 1 base and J dropped 3 bases, with 7 bases sitting between them. CDR3 length equals 14 residues. CDR1 is LGHNA and CDR2 is YSLEER in the germline V gene. CDR3 in amino acids: CASSQGGIYNEQFF. The CDR3 bases are TGCGCCAGCAGCCAAGGCGGGATCTACAATGAGCAGTTCTTC.

V usage is TRBV7-9 and J usage is TRBJ1-2; the D gene is possibly TRBD1 (5 bases). Trimming took off 5 bases at V and 0 bases at J, with 13 bases between the two ends. This CDR3 has 15 amino acids. Germline values: CDR1 SEHNR, CDR2 FQNEAQ (reference sequence). The CDR3 coding sequence is TGTGCCAGCAGCCCTTCGGAGGGGCCTAACTATGGCTACACCTTC. Translating it yields CASSPSEGPNYGYTF.

The V call is TRBV5-4, the J call TRBJ1-4, with 11 nucleotides matching TRBD1. The germline V gene has CDR1 SGHNT and CDR2 YYREEE (reference sequence). The CDR3 is 15 residues long. V lost 3 bases and J lost 7; bases outside the gene matches: 5. Here the CDR3 reads CASSYTGTGGEKLFF. CDR3 nucleotides: TGTGCCAGCAGCTACACCGGGACAGGGGGTGAAAAACTGTTTTTT.

The chain combines TRBV27 with TRBJ2-1, with no clear D. V lost 3 bases and J 3 bases, leaving 12 bases between the germline ends. This CDR3 is built from 15 residues. The V gene's germline CDR1 is MNHEY and CDR2 SMNVEV (reference sequence). CDR3: CASSLNSPGYNEQFF. The CDR3 DNA sequence: TGTGCCAGCAGTTTGAACAGTCCCGGCTACAATGAGCAGTTCTTC.

CDR3 DNA sequence: TGTGCCAGCAGCCAAGATCGTTCCGGTTACAATGAGCAGTTCTTC. Residues: CASSQDRSGYNEQFF. The J gene is TRBJ2-1, the V gene TRBV3-1 (or the pseudogene TRBV3-2); D not certain. Germline V gives CDR1 LGHDT, CDR2 YNNKEL (reference sequence). The CDR3 covers 15 residues. V dropped 0 bases and J dropped 4 bases, with 10 bases sitting between them.

This chain joins TRBV1 and TRBJ2-7; the D call TRBD2 from the table was never checked on the DNA. TRBV1 is a known pseudogene. This CDR3 is built from 16 residues. CDR3 residues: CTSSQDPGGLTYEQYV. Written as DNA, the CDR3 is TGCACCAGCAGCCAAGATCCGGGGGGCCTCACCTACGAGCAGTACGTC.

This chain uses TRBV30 with TRBJ1-6; 8 bases match TRBD1. J lost 18 bases, V lost 5 bases, and 12 bases had no gene match. The CDR3 runs 12 residues. CDR1 is GTSNPN, CDR2 SVGIG, per germline (reference sequence). The CDR3 coding sequence is TGTGCCTGGGAGAGGACAGGGCTACCGCCCCACTTT. Protein product: CAWERTGLPPHF.

This sequence joins TRBV5-6 and TRBJ2-1; 12 bases are shared with TRBD2. This CDR3 has 15 amino acids. The V segment lost 2 bases and the J segment 4 bases; nucleotides outside the gene matches: 1. Germline CDR1 reads SGHDT; CDR2 reads YYEEEE. For the CDR3, the DNA is TGTGCCAGCAGCTTAGGACTAGCGGGGTACAATGAGCAGTTCTTC. Translating it yields CASSLGLAGYNEQFF.

This clone was picked up one time. The chain links TRBV6-4 to TRBJ1-1; a weak D match, TRBD1 (5 bases). V was pared by 3 bases and J by 5 bases, with 10 bases between. The CDR3 is 13 residues long. CDR1 MRHNA and CDR2 SNTAGT come from the germline V gene. The CDR3 DNA follows: TGTGCCAGCAGTGAGATGGGGGGAACTGAAGCTTTCTTT. This translates into CASSEMGGTEAFF.

The rearrangement uses TRBV5-4 and TRBJ2-1; 13 bases map to TRBD2. Germline trimming cut 4 bases from V and 4 bases from J; bases unmatched to any gene: 11. CDR1 and CDR2 (germline): SGHNT, YYREEE (reference sequence). This CDR3 has 18 residues. For the CDR3, the DNA is TGTGCCAGCAGCCAACTAGCGGGAGGGGACCTCAGGTACAATGAGCAGTTCTTC. Protein: CASSQLAGGDLRYNEQFF.

The gene calls are TRBV6-5 and TRBJ1-2, with a possible D match to TRBD1 (6 bases). The V gene lost 6 bases and the J gene lost 5 bases, with 16 bases spanning the gap. The CDR3 sequence is 14 residues long. CDR1 and CDR2 from the germline V gene are MNHEY and SVGAGI. The CDR3 sequence is CASRDQRGGYGYTF. CDR3 coding DNA: TGTGCCAGCAGGGATCAAAGGGGGGGGTATGGCTACACCTTC.

The chain carries TRBV3-1 (or the pseudogene TRBV3-2) and TRBJ2-1; weak D call: TRBD2 (5 bases). The ends were cut back, 6 bases at V and 6 bases at J, with 15 bases in the middle. Germline V CDR1 and CDR2: LGHDT, YNNKEL (reference sequence). The CDR3 spans 14 residues. CDR3 bases: TGTGCCAGCAGTCGAAACGAGGGATCCAATGAGCAGTTCTTC. Its protein is CASSRNEGSNEQFF.

This clone was recorded a few times. The chain uses TRBV5-5 and TRBJ2-5; TRBD1 matches at 9 bases. J lost 3 bases, V lost 0 bases, and 6 bases had no gene match. In germline, CDR1 is SGHKS, CDR2 YYEKEE (reference sequence). This CDR3 contains 16 residues. DNA for the CDR3: TGTGCCAGCAGCTTGGCTAGTGGGACAGGGAAAGAGACCCAGTACTTC. Translation gives CASSLASGTGKETQYF.

This clone has just a few counts. V and J are TRBV2 and TRBJ1-3; 7 bases line up with TRBD1. Trimming at V came to 5 bases and at J to 3 bases, leaving 4 bases not matched to a gene. The CDR3 extends over 14 amino acids. CDR1 SNHLY and CDR2 FYNNEI come from the germline V gene. This CDR3 is CASSMTGFGNTIYF. The CDR3 nucleotides read TGTGCCAGCAGTATGACAGGGTTTGGAAACACCATATATTTT.